The clone carrying this TCR beta chain appeared a few times. What it binds is not known. Other nucleotide sequences from this sample produce the same CDR3. The data derive from a study of beta chain features in type 1 diabetes. Study outcomes and limitations: In type 1 diabetes patients, VDJ junctions had fewer insertions; deletions at these junctions were more frequent.

What was sequenced were expressed TCRB transcripts, since all of the isolated RNA had been reverse transcribed. The data were produced by immunoSEQ multiplex PCR, yet TCRdb's version contains in-frame clones alone and is incomplete. The table has under 950,000 clones, roughly 17% seen once. This CDR3 has 12 amino acids. Germline loops: CDR1 LNHDA, CDR2 SQIVND (reference sequence). Trimming stripped 4 bases from V and 7 bases from J, with 8 bases between. It was via CD45RO/CCR7/CD25/CD127/CD95/CD27 that CD4+ naive, central memory, regulatory and stem cell-like memory cells were sorted. Sequencing was performed on naive CD4+ T cells from blood. This chain connects TRBV19 to TRBJ2-1, with D possibly TRBD1 on 6 matching bases. The clonotype was recovered from a woman in her late teens or twenties in good health. CDR3 residues: CASSRGLNEQFF. The CDR3 DNA reads as TGTGCCAGTAGTAGGGGGCTGAATGAGCAGTTCTTC. Based on the CDR3 plus reference TRBV19 and TRBJ2-1, the full variable domain is DGGITQSPKYLFRKEGQNVTLSCEQNLNHDAMYWYRQDPGQGLRLIYYSQIVNDFQKGDIAEGYSVSREKKESFPLTVTSAQKNPTAFYLCASSRGLNEQFFGPGTRLTVL.